The next 29 T cell receptor beta chains were all read from a single sample in a study of Ad26.COV2.S vaccination and SARS-CoV-2 variants. The table came from immunoSEQ multiplex PCR; TCRdb's copy has only in-frame clones and leaves some out. Of about 440,000 clones listed, 90% are singletons. The treatment denotes: around 19 received Ad26.COV2.S at low or high dose, single or two shots; 5 received placebo; per-sample allocation not given. Sampling was performed 63 days after the first vaccine or placebo injection. The sequencing used peripheral blood, collected in a trial of Ad26.COV2.S vaccine versus placebo. The receptor source for this set is a person aged 18-65 years who received the Ad26.COV2.S COVID-19 vaccine or a placebo.

This chain connects TRBV7-9 to TRBJ2-3, with 9 bases aligning to TRBD2. J was trimmed by 1 base and V by 5 bases; bases with no gene match: 16. CDR1 is SEHNR and CDR2 is FQNEAQ in the germline V gene (reference sequence). The CDR3 contains 19 residues. CDR3 coding DNA: TGTGCCAGCAGCGGACACCCGAGGGAGGCGGGAGGGGGCACAGATACGCAGTATTTT. Protein: CASSGHPREAGGGTDTQYF.

J is TRBJ2-7 and V is TRBV2, with TRBD2 identical over 9 bases. The germline V gene encodes CDR1 SNHLY and CDR2 FYNNEI. There are 15 residues in the CDR3. V shed 3 bases and J 7 bases; nucleotides not matched to a gene: 10. In DNA, the CDR3 is TGTGCCAGCAGTGAGGTGGTAGCGGGAGTGGGGGAGCAGTACTTC. This translates into CASSEVVAGVGEQYF.

The V gene is TRBV28, the J gene TRBJ2-7; either TRBD1 or TRBD2 may fit D (5 bases each). The CDR3 sequence is 15 residues long. Trimming stripped 5 bases from V and 3 bases from J, with 17 bases between. CDR1 and CDR2 (germline): MDHEN, SYDVKM. For the CDR3, the DNA is TGTGCCAGCAGTGGGGTTTGGGGGTCTTACTACGAGCAGTACTTC. Protein product: CASSGVWGSYYEQYF. Full variable domain (outside the CDR3, taken from reference TRBV28 and TRBJ2-7): DVKVTQSSRYLVKRTGEKVFLECVQDMDHENMFWYRQDPGLGLRLIYFSYDVKMKEKGDIPEGYSVSREKKERFSLILESASTNQTSMYLCASSGVWGSYYEQYFGPGTRLTVT.

The chain has TRBV9 and TRBJ2-3; TRBD2 matches 9 bases. Per germline, CDR1 SGDLS and CDR2 YYNGEE. This CDR3 spans 22 amino acids. V shed 4 bases, J shed 1 base, and the junction held 25 bases outside the gene matches. CDR3 coding DNA: TGTGCCAGCAGCCCTCAACAGGTGGTAGCGGGAGTTTACCGACCCCGCACAGATACGCAGTATTTT. Protein sequence: CASSPQQVVAGVYRPRTDTQYF.

V is TRBV10-3 and J is TRBJ1-2, with TRBD1 matching 8 bases. V trimming: 2 bases; J trimming: 8 bases; junction bases outside the gene matches: 7. CDR1 ENHRY and CDR2 SYGVKD come from the germline V gene. The length of the CDR3 is 14 residues. This CDR3 reads CAISETQGAGGYTF. The CDR3 DNA sequence: TGTGCCATCAGTGAGACTCAGGGGGCAGGAGGCTACACCTTC.

The chain employs TRBV10-3 and TRBJ1-1; weak D call: TRBD1 (5 bases). The CDR3 sequence is 16 residues long. Germline loops: CDR1 ENHRY, CDR2 SYGVKD. Trimming stripped 0 bases from V and 2 bases from J, with 13 bases between. The CDR3: CAISESRAGDNTEAFF. CDR3 in DNA: TGTGCCATCAGTGAGTCACGGGCCGGGGACAACACTGAAGCTTTCTTT.

This sequence joins TRBV11-2 and TRBJ2-1; perhaps TRBD1 as D (6 bases). The V gene lost 1 base and the J gene lost 3 bases, with 13 bases spanning the gap. The CDR3 spans 16 residues. Germline V gives CDR1 SGHAT, CDR2 FQNNGV. The CDR3 here is CASSLGGRVNYNEQFF. CDR3 bases: TGTGCCAGCAGCTTAGGGGGGCGGGTGAACTACAATGAGCAGTTCTTC. The variable domain in full, completed from reference TRBV11-2 and TRBJ2-1, reads EAGVAQSPRYKIIEKRQSVAFWCNPISGHATLYWYQQILGQGPKLLIQFQNNGVVDDSQLPKDRFSAERLKGVDSTLKIQPAKLEDSAVYLCASSLGGRVNYNEQFFGPGTRLTVL.

This chain links TRBV28 with TRBJ1-5; D is unclear. The V and J ends lost 1 base and 3 bases respectively, with 7 bases between them. Germline assignment: CDR1 MDHEN and CDR2 SYDVKM. This CDR3 is built from 14 residues. The CDR3 spells CASSLSAINQPQHF. CDR3 nucleotides: TGTGCCAGCAGTTTATCGGCTATCAATCAGCCCCAGCATTTT.

The V call is TRBV19, the J call TRBJ1-5; perhaps TRBD1 as D (6 bases). Germline-derived CDR1 and CDR2 are LNHDA and SQIVND (reference sequence). This CDR3 comprises 15 residues. Trimming left V 6 bases short and J 5 bases short, with 17 bases between. DNA for the CDR3: TGTGCCAGTAGAGGGGGGCTCTTTCCTGATCAGCCCCAGCATTTT. It specifies CASRGGLFPDQPQHF.

The V call is TRBV27, the J call TRBJ1-1; possibly TRBD1 for D (5 bases). Trimming took off 8 bases at V and 4 bases at J, with 14 bases between the two ends. This CDR3 is 13 amino acids long. Germline assignment: CDR1 MNHEY and CDR2 SMNVEV (reference sequence). The CDR3 DNA follows: TGTGCCAGCTCTGATCAGGGAGGCACTGAAGCTTTCTTT. Translated, it gives CASSDQGGTEAFF.

The V call is TRBV7-6, the J call TRBJ2-6; D is uncertain. CDR1 SGHVS and CDR2 FNYEAQ come from the germline V gene. CDR3 length equals 14 residues. Trimming removed 5 bases at V and 0 bases at J, with 5 bases between. The CDR3 region has the DNA TGTGCCAGCAGCCTCAGCTCTGGGGCCAACGTCCTGACTTTC. It specifies CASSLSSGANVLTF.

The chain recombines TRBV2 with TRBJ2-7; a possible D gene is TRBD2 (6 bases). Germline V gives CDR1 SNHLY, CDR2 FYNNEI. The CDR3 runs 15 residues. V lost 8 bases to trimming and J lost 2 bases, with 19 bases between them. The DNA of the CDR3 is TGTGCCAGCGTTCGGTACGGGAGTCCGGCCTACGAGCAGTACTTC. It yields the protein CASVRYGSPAYEQYF.

V is TRBV5-1 and J is TRBJ1-1; the match to TRBD1 covers 8 bases. This CDR3 contains 15 residues. The V segment lost 1 base and the J segment 4 bases; nucleotides outside the gene matches: 6. Germline CDR1 SGHRS, CDR2 YFSETQ. Here the CDR3 reads CASSLRQGAGTEAFF. The DNA of the CDR3 is TGCGCCAGCAGCTTGAGGCAGGGGGCCGGCACTGAAGCTTTCTTT.

The count of this clone is one. The gene calls are TRBV6-5 and TRBJ1-6, with 7 bases identical to TRBD1. J was trimmed by 2 bases and V by 6 bases; bases with no gene match: 4. Germline V gene sequence: CDR1 MNHEY, CDR2 SVGAGI. The CDR3 totals 15 residues. CDR3 sequence reads: CASSGQATYNSPLHF. CDR3 in DNA: TGTGCCAGCAGCGGACAGGCTACCTATAATTCACCCCTCCACTTT.

This clone was counted once. The V and J genes are TRBV5-1 and TRBJ2-1; 11 bases align to TRBD1. With V trimmed by 3 bases and J by 5 bases, 4 bases remained unmatched. Germline CDR1 reads SGHRS; CDR2 reads YFSETQ. The CDR3 covers 15 residues. The CDR3 sequence is CASSSRDRGNNEQFF. In nucleotides, the CDR3 is TGCGCCAGCAGCTCCCGGGACAGGGGGAACAATGAGCAGTTCTTC.

The chain joins TRBV5-6 to TRBJ1-2; D gene uncertain. The CDR3 is 13 residues long. V was trimmed by 6 bases and J by 3 bases, leaving 12 bases between them. Germline V gene data show CDR1 as SGHDT and CDR2 as YYEEEE. As DNA, the CDR3 is TGTGCCAGCACCCCCCGGGAAGACTATGGCTACACCTTC. It yields the protein CASTPREDYGYTF.

The chain carries TRBV6-2 or TRBV6-3 and TRBJ1-2, with D possibly being TRBD1 (5 bases). The V end lost 6 bases, the J end lost 0 bases, and 14 bases lay between the germline ends. Germline CDR1 reads MNHEY; CDR2 reads SVGEGT. The CDR3 spans 15 residues. The CDR3 nucleotides are TGTGCCAGCAGCTCCTTCGGGGGAGCTAACTATGGCTACACCTTC. Its protein product is CASSSFGGANYGYTF.

The rearrangement links TRBV5-1 to TRBJ2-4; D remains unclear. The CDR3 is made up of 14 amino acids. The germline gives CDR1 SGHRS, CDR2 YFSETQ. The V end lost 2 bases, the J end lost 1 base, and 7 bases lay between the germline ends. In nucleotides, the CDR3 is TGCGCCAGCAGCTTAAGGGATGCCAAAAACATTCAGTACTTC. Protein sequence: CASSLRDAKNIQYF.

The genes are TRBV4-1 and TRBJ1-6; no firm D call. This CDR3 contains 13 residues. CDR1 is MGHRA and CDR2 is YSYEKL in the germline V gene. V was shortened by 5 bases and J by 5 bases, with 7 bases between the two germline ends. The CDR3 protein is CASSYVNNSPLHF. For the CDR3, the DNA is TGCGCCAGCAGCTACGTTAATAATTCACCCCTCCACTTT.

The V gene is TRBV12-3 or TRBV12-4, the J gene TRBJ2-1, with a possible D match to TRBD2 (5 bases). The CDR3 contains 13 residues. Trimming removed 7 bases at V and 8 bases at J, with 15 bases between. In DNA, the CDR3 is TGTGCCAGCATTCGGGATGTTTCGGATGAGCAGTTCTTC. Encoded protein: CASIRDVSDEQFF.

This clone appeared a single time. This chain joins TRBV28 and TRBJ1-2; tentative D call: TRBD1 (6 bases). The germline CDR1 and CDR2 sequences are MDHEN and SYDVKM. The ends were cut back, 5 bases at V and 4 bases at J, with 17 bases in the middle. CDR3 length: 15 amino acids. CDR3 DNA sequence: TGTGCCAGCAGTCCCCCGGCGGGGGCACCCTATGGCTACACCTTC. Residues: CASSPPAGAPYGYTF.

This sequence joins TRBV15 and TRBJ2-5; 8 nucleotides agree with TRBD2. The V and J ends lost 6 bases and 4 bases, in that order; junction bases with no gene match: 7. CDR3 length equals 14 residues. Germline CDR1 and CDR2: LNHNV and YYDKDF (reference sequence). CDR3: CATSPSGSSETQYF. The CDR3 DNA sequence: TGTGCCACCAGTCCGAGCGGGAGCTCAGAGACCCAGTACTTC.

This sequence joins TRBV11-3 and TRBJ2-2; possible D gene TRBD1, 6 bases. Trimming stripped 4 bases from V and 3 bases from J, with 6 bases between. This CDR3 comprises 13 residues. From germline, CDR1 is SGHNT and CDR2 YENEEA. The CDR3 is CASSSGDTGELFF. The CDR3, as DNA: TGTGCCAGCAGCTCAGGGGACACCGGGGAGCTGTTTTTT.

The V gene is TRBV29-1, the J gene TRBJ2-3; 7 nucleotides align to TRBD2. This CDR3 region has 15 residues. The junction had 7 bases not matched to a gene; V was cut back by 1 base and J by 3 bases. Germline V gives CDR1 SQVTM, CDR2 ANQGSEA. The CDR3 sequence is CSVEVVREGTDTQYF. Written as DNA, the CDR3 is TGCAGCGTTGAAGTTGTCAGGGAGGGAACAGATACGCAGTATTTT.

The chain uses TRBV5-6 and TRBJ2-4, with 12 bases fitting TRBD2. Germline V gene lookup returns CDR1 SGHDT and CDR2 YYEEEE. The CDR3 totals 14 residues. V lost 0 bases to trimming and J lost 9 bases; unmatched junction nucleotides: 1. The CDR3, as DNA: TGTGCCAGCAGCTTGGGACTAGCGGGAGCCATTCAGTACTTC. Its translation: CASSLGLAGAIQYF.

The CDR3 region is CASSSKTGLGGELFF. The CDR3 nucleotides read TGTGCCAGCAGTTCCAAGACAGGGCTCGGCGGGGAGCTGTTTTTT. The chain joins TRBV25-1 to TRBJ2-2; 7 positions match TRBD1. This CDR3 is built from 15 residues. J gave up 7 bases and V 5 bases, and 10 bases lay outside the gene matches. Germline V lookup: CDR1 MGHDK, CDR2 SYGVNS.

This clone was counted only a few times. The chain links TRBV3-1 (or the pseudogene TRBV3-2) to TRBJ2-2, with D maybe TRBD1 (6 bases). The CDR3 is made up of 14 amino acids. Germline V gene sequence: CDR1 LGHDT, CDR2 YNNKEL (reference sequence). V was cut by 4 bases and J by 5 bases, with 11 bases left in between. CDR3 bases: TGTGCCAGCAGCCCCAGGGGAATAACCGGGGAGCTGTTTTTT. This encodes CASSPRGITGELFF.

V gene TRBV18 combines with J gene TRBJ2-3, with D perhaps matching TRBD1 (5 bases). Trimming took off 1 base at V and 0 bases at J, with 14 bases between the two ends. From germline, CDR1 is KGHSH and CDR2 LQKENI. The CDR3 is 17 amino acids. The CDR3 coding sequence is TGTGCCAGCTCACCACGCCGGGCAGGGCCTAGCACAGATACGCAGTATTTT. Its translation is CASSPRRAGPSTDTQYF.

CDR3 DNA sequence: TGCGCCAGCAGCCAAGACGTAAACAGGGGGTCCGCCACCGGGGAGCTGTTTTTT. This gives the protein CASSQDVNRGSATGELFF. The chain combines TRBV4-3 with TRBJ2-2; TRBD1 matches 8 bases. The CDR3 totals 18 residues. Germline assignment: CDR1 LGHNA and CDR2 YSLEER. After removal of 0 bases from V and 4 bases from J, the junction contained 10 bases not matched to a gene.